The clone carrying this TCR beta chain was recorded at least ten times. Amplification of TCR beta CDR3 regions used RNA as the template. TCR CDR3 regions were first amplified by RT-PCR with HTBI primers. Via MiXCR, TCRdb re-called the multiplex PCR reads, giving one row per CDR3 protein. The table lists hundreds of thousands of distinct CDR3 sequences, more than 30% of them singletons. Across 18 months, stable Graves' hyperthyroidism was marked by no progression to ophthalmopathy. The study enrolled patients aged 18 to 65 with newly diagnosed hyperthyroidism of under 2 months' duration. This sample holds PBMCs from approximately 10 ml fresh peripheral blood. These data belong to a study of T cells in Graves' hyperthyroidism and ophthalmopathy. V lost 3 bases and J 2 bases, leaving 11 bases between the germline ends. This CDR3 has 13 amino acids. Germline V CDR1 and CDR2: DFQATT, SNEGSKA (reference sequence).

This clonotype originated in a man aged 18 to 29 with Graves' hyperthyroidism. The chain links TRBV20-1 to TRBJ2-7, with D possibly matching TRBD2 (5 bases). The specimen was blood. The CDR3 coding sequence is TGCAGTGCTAGTGAGAGGGTAACCTACGAGCAGTACTTC. As protein: CSASERVTYEQYF.